These 5 T cell receptor beta chains were sequenced from one sample in a study of blood T cell repertoires in COVID-19. Sequencing was performed with immunoSEQ multiplex PCR; in TCRdb, only in-frame clones are kept and a portion is missing. The repertoire has more than 110,000 clones, approximately 79% of them found once; the top ten carry less than 4.5%. The specimen sequenced was peripheral blood. These receptor sequences come from a man between 60 and 70 years old with acute or convalescent COVID-19.

The rearrangement uses TRBV29-1 and TRBJ1-1; maybe TRBD1 (6 bases). The CDR3 extends over 13 amino acids. The V gene lost 7 bases and the J gene lost 1 base, with 13 bases spanning the gap. Germline CDR1 reads SQVTM; CDR2 reads ANQGSEA. The CDR3 loop reads CSARRDKNTEAFF. CDR3 bases: TGCAGCGCGCGCCGGGACAAGAACACTGAAGCTTTCTTT.

This clone was seen more than once but under ten times. The V and J genes are TRBV5-1 and TRBJ2-6; possible D gene TRBD1, 5 bases. The CDR3 loop spans 20 amino acids. CDR1 is SGHRS and CDR2 is YFSETQ in the germline V gene. The V gene lost 1 base and the J gene lost 0 bases, with 20 bases spanning the gap. The CDR3 here is CASSLTSGRDTLSGANVLTF. The CDR3 nucleotides are TGCGCCAGCAGCTTGACATCTGGCAGGGATACCCTCTCTGGGGCCAACGTCCTGACTTTC.

There are a few counts of this clone. The chain recombines TRBV6-5 with TRBJ1-2; weak D call: TRBD1 (5 bases). The V end lost 6 bases, the J end lost 5 bases, and 16 bases lay between the germline ends. The CDR3 consists of 14 residues. The germline V gene encodes CDR1 MNHEY and CDR2 SVGAGI. The DNA for the CDR3 is TGTGCCAGCAGGAGACAGAAATGGAGTTATGGCTACACCTTC. It encodes CASRRQKWSYGYTF.

The chain couples TRBV28 to TRBJ1-2; no reliable D call. The V end lost 8 bases, the J end lost 5 bases, and 9 bases lay between the germline ends. Germline V gene lookup returns CDR1 MDHEN and CDR2 SYDVKM. The CDR3 is 11 residues long. CDR3 amino acids: CASGSQYGYTF. Written as DNA, the CDR3 is TGTGCCAGCGGTTCACAGTATGGCTACACCTTC.

The genes are TRBV15 and TRBJ1-1; 7 bases match TRBD1. The germline V gene encodes CDR1 LNHNV and CDR2 YYDKDF (reference sequence). The V and J ends lost 0 bases and 7 bases, in that order; junction bases with no gene match: 5. The length of the CDR3 is 14 residues. CDR3 residues: CATSREGTALEAFF. In DNA, the CDR3 is TGTGCCACCAGCAGAGAGGGGACAGCTCTTGAAGCTTTCTTT. Complete variable domain (other parts from reference TRBV15 and TRBJ1-1): DAMVIQNPRYQVTQFGKPVTLSCSQTLNHNVMYWYQQKSSQAPKLLFHYYDKDFNNEADTPDNFQSRRPNTSFCFLDIRSPGLGDTAMYLCATSREGTALEAFFGQGTRLTVV.